This T cell receptor (beta chain) appears in the sequencing data of a study of T cell repertoires in cytomegalovirus infection. Across the study: In public TCR beta signatures, there were indications of both CMV infection and matching HLA type. Regarding the study as a whole: In two of eight donors, the top clonotype was HLA-C-restricted CMV-specific. Cumulated frequencies of public TCR beta families served to identify carriers of CMV plus the relevant HLA.

Each CDR3 protein is one row after TCRdb ran MiXCR on the reads. Counted here are hundreds of thousands of distinct CDR3 sequences, 17% occurring once; the ten biggest clones make up around 12%. The CDR3 runs 16 residues. Germline values: CDR1 MNHNS, CDR2 SASEGT. Trimming removed 6 bases at V and 5 bases at J, with 23 bases between. A note on this clonotype: The antigen is undetermined.

The clonotype was recovered from a human donor in good health (CMV status not recorded). Some clones in this sample may be carry-over from other donors' samples. Sequenced: PBMCs. The J gene is TRBJ2-7, the V gene TRBV6-1; unclear D gene. The CDR3 loop reads CASSRSPPVDADEQYF. The CDR3 nucleotides read TGTGCCAGCAGCCGATCTCCTCCGGTGGATGCCGACGAGCAGTACTTC.